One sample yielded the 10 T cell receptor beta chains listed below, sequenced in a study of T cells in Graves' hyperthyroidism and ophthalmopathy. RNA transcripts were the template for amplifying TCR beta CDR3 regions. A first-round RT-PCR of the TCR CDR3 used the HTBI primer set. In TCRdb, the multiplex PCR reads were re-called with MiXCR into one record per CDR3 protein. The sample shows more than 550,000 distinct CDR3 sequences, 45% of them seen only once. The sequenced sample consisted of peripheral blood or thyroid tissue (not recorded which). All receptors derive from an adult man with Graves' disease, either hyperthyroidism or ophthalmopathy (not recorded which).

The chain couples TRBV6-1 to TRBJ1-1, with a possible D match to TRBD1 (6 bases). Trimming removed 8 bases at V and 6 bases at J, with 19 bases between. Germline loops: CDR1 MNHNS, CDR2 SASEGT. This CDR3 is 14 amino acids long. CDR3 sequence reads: CASSPGQNPSEAFF. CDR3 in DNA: TGTGCCAGCTCTCCAGGACAGAATCCCTCTGAAGCTTTCTTT.

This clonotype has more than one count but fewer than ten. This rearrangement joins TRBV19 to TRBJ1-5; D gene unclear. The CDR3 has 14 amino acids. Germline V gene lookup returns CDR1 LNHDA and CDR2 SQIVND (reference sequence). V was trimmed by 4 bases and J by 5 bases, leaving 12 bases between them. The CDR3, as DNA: TGTGCCAGTAGTACCCGACGTAGAGATCAGCCCCAGCATTTT. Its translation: CASSTRRRDQPQHF.

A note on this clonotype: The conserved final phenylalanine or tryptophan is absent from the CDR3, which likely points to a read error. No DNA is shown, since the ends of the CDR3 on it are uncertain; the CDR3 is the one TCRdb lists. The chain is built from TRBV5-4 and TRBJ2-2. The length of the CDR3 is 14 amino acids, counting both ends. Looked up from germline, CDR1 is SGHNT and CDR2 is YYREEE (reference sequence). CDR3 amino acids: CASSSGLQHRGAVV.

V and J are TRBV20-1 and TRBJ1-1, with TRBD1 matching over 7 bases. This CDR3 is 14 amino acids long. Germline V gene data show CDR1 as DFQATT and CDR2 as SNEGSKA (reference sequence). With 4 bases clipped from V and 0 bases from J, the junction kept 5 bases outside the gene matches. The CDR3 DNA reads TGCAGTGCTACCTCAGGGGGGATGAACACTGAAGCTTTCTTT. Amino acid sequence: CSATSGGMNTEAFF.

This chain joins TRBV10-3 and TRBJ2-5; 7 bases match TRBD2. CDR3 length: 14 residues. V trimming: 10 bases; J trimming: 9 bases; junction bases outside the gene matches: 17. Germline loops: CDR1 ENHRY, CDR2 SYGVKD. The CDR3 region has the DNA TGTGCCAGCATAAGTCGGGGGGTCCTCAGCGCCCAGTACTTC. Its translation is CASISRGVLSAQYF.

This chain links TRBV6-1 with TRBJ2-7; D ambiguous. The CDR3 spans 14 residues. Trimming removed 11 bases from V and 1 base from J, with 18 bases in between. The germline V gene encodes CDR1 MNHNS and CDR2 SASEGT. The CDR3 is CAWSRNRASYEQYF. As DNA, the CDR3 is TGTGCCTGGAGTAGAAACCGGGCTTCCTACGAGCAGTACTTC.

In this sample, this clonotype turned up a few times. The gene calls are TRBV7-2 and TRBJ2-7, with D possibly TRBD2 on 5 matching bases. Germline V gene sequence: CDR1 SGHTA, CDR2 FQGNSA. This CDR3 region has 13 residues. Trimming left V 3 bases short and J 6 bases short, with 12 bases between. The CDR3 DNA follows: TGTGCCAGCAGCTTCGGGAACTTTCTCGAGCAGTACTTC. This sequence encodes CASSFGNFLEQYF.

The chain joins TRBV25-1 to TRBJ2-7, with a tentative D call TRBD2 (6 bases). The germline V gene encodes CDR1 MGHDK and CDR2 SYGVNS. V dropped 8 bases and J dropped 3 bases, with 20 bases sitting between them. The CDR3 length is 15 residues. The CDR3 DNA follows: TGTGCCAGCGGTGTGGGGGGAGGACCCGACTACGAGCAGTACTTC. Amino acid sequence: CASGVGGGPDYEQYF.

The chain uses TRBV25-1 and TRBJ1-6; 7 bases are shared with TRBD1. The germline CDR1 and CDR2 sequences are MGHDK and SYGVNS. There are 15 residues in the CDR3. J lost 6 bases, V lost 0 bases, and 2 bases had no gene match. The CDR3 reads CASSEYGTVNSPLHF. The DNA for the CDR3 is TGTGCCAGCAGTGAATACGGGACAGTTAATTCACCCCTCCACTTT.

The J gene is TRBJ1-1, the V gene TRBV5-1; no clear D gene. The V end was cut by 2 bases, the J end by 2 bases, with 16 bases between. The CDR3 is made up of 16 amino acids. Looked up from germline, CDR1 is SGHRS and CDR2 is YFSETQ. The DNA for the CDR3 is TGCGCCAGCAGCTTAGGACTGCTCCCCTTTAACACTGAAGCTTTCTTT. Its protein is CASSLGLLPFNTEAFF.